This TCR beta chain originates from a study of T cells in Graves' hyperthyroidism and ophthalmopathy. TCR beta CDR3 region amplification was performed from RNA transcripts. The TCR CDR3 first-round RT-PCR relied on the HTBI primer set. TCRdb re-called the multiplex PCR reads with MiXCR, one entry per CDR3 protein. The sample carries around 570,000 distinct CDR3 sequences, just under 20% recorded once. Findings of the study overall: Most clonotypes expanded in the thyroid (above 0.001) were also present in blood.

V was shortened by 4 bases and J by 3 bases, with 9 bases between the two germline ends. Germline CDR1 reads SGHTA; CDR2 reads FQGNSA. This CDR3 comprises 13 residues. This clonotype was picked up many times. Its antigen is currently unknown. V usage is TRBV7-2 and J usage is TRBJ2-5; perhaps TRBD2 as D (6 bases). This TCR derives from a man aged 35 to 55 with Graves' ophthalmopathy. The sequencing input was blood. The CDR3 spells CASSSLAKETQYF. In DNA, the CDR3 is TGTGCCAGCAGCTCCCTAGCGAAAGAGACCCAGTACTTC.